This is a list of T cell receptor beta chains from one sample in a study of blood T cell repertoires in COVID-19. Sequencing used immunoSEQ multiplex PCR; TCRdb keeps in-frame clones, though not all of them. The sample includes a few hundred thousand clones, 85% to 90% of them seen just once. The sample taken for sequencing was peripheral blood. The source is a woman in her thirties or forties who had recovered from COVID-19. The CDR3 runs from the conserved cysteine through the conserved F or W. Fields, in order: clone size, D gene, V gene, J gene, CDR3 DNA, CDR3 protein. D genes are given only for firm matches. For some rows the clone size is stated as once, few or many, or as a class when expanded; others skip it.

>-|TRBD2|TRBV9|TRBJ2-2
TGTGCCAGCAGCCCAACGCCGACTAGCGGCCGGGGGACCGGGGAGCTGTTTTTT
CASSPTPTSGRGTGELFF
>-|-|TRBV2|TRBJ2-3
TGTGCCAGCAGTGATCCCCTCGGGACTGTAAGAGCGGCTAGCACAGATACGCAGTATTTT
CASSDPLGTVRAASTDTQYF
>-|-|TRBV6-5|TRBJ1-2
TGTGCCAGCAGTTCAGAGCTACACGGAAAGGGGGGCTACACCTTC
CASSSELHGKGGYTF
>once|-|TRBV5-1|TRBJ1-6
TGCGCCAGCAGCTTAACAGGTTCCGTTGGGCAAGCTTCACCCCTCCACTTT
CASSLTGSVGQASPLHF
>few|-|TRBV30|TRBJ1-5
TGTGCCTGGAGTGTACATCGGGGGAATAGCAATCAGCCCCAGCATTTT
CAWSVHRGNSNQPQHF
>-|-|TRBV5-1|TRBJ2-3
TGCGCCAGCAGCTTGACTAGCCCTAGCACAGATACGCAGTATTTT
CASSLTSPSTDTQYF
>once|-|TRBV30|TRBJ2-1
TGTGCCTGGAGTGTTCCCCAGGGCCGGGAGCAGTTCTTC
CAWSVPQGREQFF
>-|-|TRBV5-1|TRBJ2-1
TGCGCCAGCAGCTTGGGCCCCCCGGTGGATGAGCAGTTCTTC
CASSLGPPVDEQFF
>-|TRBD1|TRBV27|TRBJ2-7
TGTGCCAGCAGTGCTGGGACAGAGGCTGGCGAGCAGTACTTC
CASSAGTEAGEQYF
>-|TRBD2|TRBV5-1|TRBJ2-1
TGCGCCAGCAGCAAGGGACTAGTCACCGATGAGCAGTTCTTC
CASSKGLVTDEQFF
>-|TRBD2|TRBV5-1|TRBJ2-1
TGCGCCAGCAGCTCTCCTAGCGGGAGTAAGTATGAGCAGTTCTTC
CASSSPSGSKYEQFF
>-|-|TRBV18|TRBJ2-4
TGTGCCAGCTCCCAAGCCGTGGCCAAAAACATTCAGTACTTC
CASSQAVAKNIQYF
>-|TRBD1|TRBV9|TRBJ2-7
TGTGCCAGCAGCCCGGGACAGATCAACTACGAGCAGTACTTC
CASSPGQINYEQYF
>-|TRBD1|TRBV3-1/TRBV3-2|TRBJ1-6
TGTGCCAGCAGCCAAGCGGACAGGGCAAATTCACCCCTCCACTTT
CASSQADRANSPLHF
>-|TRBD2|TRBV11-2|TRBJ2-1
TGTGCCAGCAGCTTAGCCCCCGTCGGCGGGAGCTCCTACAATGAGCAGTTCTTC
CASSLAPVGGSSYNEQFF
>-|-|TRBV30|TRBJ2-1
TGTGCCTGGAGTGTGGGGGGGCTTGGTTTGGAGCAGTTCTTC
CAWSVGGLGLEQFF
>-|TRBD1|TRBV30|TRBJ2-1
TGTGCCTGGAGTGTATCAGGGGGCGAGGGTGAGCAGTTCTTC
CAWSVSGGEGEQFF
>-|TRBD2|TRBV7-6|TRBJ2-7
TGTGCCAGCAGCCCCCGACAGGAGGATATAGCGGGATACCCCTACGAGCAGTACTTC
CASSPRQEDIAGYPYEQYF
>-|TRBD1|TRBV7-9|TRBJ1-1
TGTGCCAGCAGCCCTCGACAGGGAGGAGCGTACACTGAAGCTTTCTTT
CASSPRQGGAYTEAFF